The clone carrying this T cell receptor (beta chain) was counted between two and nine times. Some clones are missing from TCRdb's copy, which holds only in-frame ones; the method was immunoSEQ multiplex PCR. The top ten hold approximately 8% of the sample, which has 120,000 or so clones, roughly 90% seen once. The sample originates from a study of blood T cell repertoires in COVID-19. Unmatched junction bases numbered 12, after V lost 4 bases and J lost 0 bases. CDR3 length: 18 amino acids. CDR1 is LNHDA, CDR2 SQIVND, per germline (reference sequence). The sequence derives from a middle-aged man with acute or convalescent COVID-19. The chain employs TRBV19 and TRBJ1-5; TRBD1 aligns across 7 bases. Source material: peripheral blood. CDR3 amino acids: CASSNLPGDRYSNQPQHF. In DNA form, the CDR3 reads TGTGCCAGTAGTAACCTTCCCGGGGACAGATATAGCAATCAGCCCCAGCATTTT.